Listed below are T cell receptor beta chains from one sample, sequenced in a study of shared clonotypes between healthy human individuals. The protocol was immunoSEQ multiplex PCR, while the TCRdb copy is restricted to in-frame clones and leaves out a portion. The sample includes over 95,000 clones, around 66% of them seen just once. What was sequenced was memory CD8+ T cells sorted from blood. The receptors shown here come from a woman in her 30s in good health. Both conserved end residues are part of each CDR3. Each record gives: J gene, V gene, D gene, clone size, CDR3 DNA, CDR3 protein. The D gene is left open where the match is weak. Clone size, where shown, is once, few, many, or a class for clones that have expanded.

TRBJ2-1,TRBV2,-,-,TGTGCCAGCAGTGAGCTTGCCTACCTCGGGGATGAGCAGTTCTTC,CASSELAYLGDEQFF
TRBJ2-1,TRBV7-2,-,-,TGTGCCAGCAGCTTAGTGAGCTCCTACAATGAGCAGTTCTTC,CASSLVSSYNEQFF
TRBJ2-3,TRBV19,-,-,TGTGCCACCTGGGTGCCCGGCGCGGATACGCAGTATTTT,CATWVPGADTQYF
TRBJ1-5,TRBV2,-,-,TGTGCCAGCAGTGTGGCAGGCGACCTATGGTGGCAGCCCCAGCATTTT,CASSVAGDLWWQPQHF
TRBJ2-7,TRBV5-4,TRBD2,-,TGTGCCAGCACCCCGGGTACTAGCGACCTCTACGAGCAGTACTTC,CASTPGTSDLYEQYF
TRBJ2-7,TRBV5-6,TRBD2,-,TGTGCCAGCAGCTTGGCCATTGGGGCGGGAGGCTACGAGCAGTACTTC,CASSLAIGAGGYEQYF
TRBJ2-7,TRBV10-3,-,-,TGTGCCATCAGTGAGTCAGAGGTAAGCTCCTACGAGCAGTACTTC,CAISESEVSSYEQYF
TRBJ1-5,TRBV6-1,TRBD1,many,TGTGCCAGCAGTTGGGACAGGATCATCCCTCAGCCCCAGCATTTT,CASSWDRIIPQPQHF
TRBJ2-7,TRBV4-1,TRBD1,-,TGCGCCAGCAGCCAACTCACAGGGGTCTACGAGCAGTACTTC,CASSQLTGVYEQYF
TRBJ2-5,TRBV6-5,TRBD2,few,TGTGCCAGCAGTTACTGGGGAGGGGCAATGGAGACCCAGTACTTC,CASSYWGGAMETQYF
TRBJ1-1,TRBV21-1,-,-,TGTGCCAGCAGCAGACGCAGGGGGTGGGGCACTGAAGCTTTCTTT,CASSRRRGWGTEAFF
TRBJ1-4,TRBV6-5,-,few,TGTGCCAGCAGTTTCAGGGCTCATGAAAAACTGTTTTTT,CASSFRAHEKLFF
TRBJ2-3,TRBV18,TRBD2,-,TGTGCCAGCTCACCAGGGACTAGAGGGGACTCTCGCGGTACGCAGTATTTT,CASSPGTRGDSRGTQYF
TRBJ1-2,TRBV27,-,many,TGTGCCAGCAGTTTCGAGGGGAGGGATGGCTACACCTTC,CASSFEGRDGYTF
TRBJ2-7,TRBV7-6,-,-,TGTGCCAGCAGCCAAAGGGAGACCCCCCCCTACGAGCAGTACTTC,CASSQRETPPYEQYF
TRBJ2-7,TRBV7-9,-,-,TGTGCCAGCAGCTTGACGACTTCCTACGAGCAGTACTTC,CASSLTTSYEQYF
TRBJ2-7,TRBV7-9,-,many,TGTGCCAGCAGGAAGGGGCCAACCTACGAGCAGTACTTC,CASRKGPTYEQYF
TRBJ2-1,TRBV9,TRBD2,-,TGTGCCAGCAGCCTATCGGGAGGGATGTACAATGAGCAGTTCTTC,CASSLSGGMYNEQFF
TRBJ2-7,TRBV5-1,-,-,TGCGCCAGCAGCTTTAACTACGAGCAGTACTTC,CASSFNYEQYF
TRBJ2-7,TRBV29-1,-,-,TGCAGCGTTGGTGCTGGGGGCGAGCAGTACTTC,CSVGAGGEQYF
TRBJ2-1,TRBV7-9,-,-,TGTGCCAGCAGGTCTGACGCCAACAATGAGCAGTTCTTC,CASRSDANNEQFF
TRBJ1-2,TRBV19,-,-,TGTGCCAGTAGTATAGGAAGCATTGGCTACACCTTC,CASSIGSIGYTF
TRBJ1-2,TRBV25-1,-,few,TGTGCCAGCAGTGAGTCCCCTGCCCTTGGCTACACCTTC,CASSESPALGYTF
TRBJ2-3,TRBV29-1,-,-,TGCAGCGTTGAATCCCTAAACCACCGGACTAGCACAGATACGCAGTATTTT,CSVESLNHRTSTDTQYF
TRBJ1-2,TRBV27,-,few,TGTGCCAGCAGTCCCGGTTGGGTCCTTCCCTCTTATGGCTACACCTTC,CASSPGWVLPSYGYTF
TRBJ2-1,TRBV29-1,TRBD2,-,TGCAGCGATGAGGGGGCGGGAGGGCCTCATGAGCAGTTCTTC,CSDEGAGGPHEQFF
TRBJ2-7,TRBV4-1,TRBD2,-,TGCGCCAGCAGCCCGGGAGGAAAGTTGTCTAGCGGGAGACCCACCTACGAGCAGTACTTC,CASSPGGKLSSGRPTYEQYF
TRBJ2-1,TRBV25-1,TRBD2,-,TGTGCCAGCAGTGTGACTAGCGGAGCGGCCTTTTCCGAGGGGCAGTTCTTC,CASSVTSGAAFSEGQFF
TRBJ1-1,TRBV2,TRBD1,-,TGTGCCAGCAGTCCGGGACAGGGGGCGAGATCTGAAGCTTTCTTT,CASSPGQGARSEAFF
TRBJ2-7,TRBV19,TRBD2,-,TGTGCCAGTGGGGCTAGCGGGAGCTACGAGCAGTACTTC,CASGASGSYEQYF
TRBJ1-4,TRBV19,-,-,TGTGCCAGTAGTATCTGGGCCGTCGCGAATGAAAAACTGTTTTTT,CASSIWAVANEKLFF
TRBJ1-5,TRBV6-1,-,-,TGTGCCAGCAGTGAACAAATCGGGGGGAATCAGCCCCAGCATTTT,CASSEQIGGNQPQHF
TRBJ2-1,TRBV4-1,TRBD2,-,TGCGCCAGCAGCCAAGTGGGAGGGGTTTCGGCTCTCGATGAGCAGTTCTTC,CASSQVGGVSALDEQFF
TRBJ1-1,TRBV5-6,-,-,TGTGCCAGCAGCCTTAACACTGAAGCTTTCTTT,CASSLNTEAFF
TRBJ2-7,TRBV5-1,-,-,TGCGCCAGCAGCTTTGCCGGCTCCTACGAGCAGTACTTC,CASSFAGSYEQYF
TRBJ1-1,TRBV27,-,-,TGTGCCAGCAGAAAGAGAGGGTCCGGGCAGACGACTGAAGCTTTCTTT,CASRKRGSGQTTEAFF
TRBJ2-7,TRBV7-3,TRBD1,-,TGTGCCAGCAGCTTAACAGATCGCCGGACAGGGCCTTACGAGCAGTACTTC,CASSLTDRRTGPYEQYF
TRBJ2-3,TRBV4-2,-,many,TGTGCCAGCAGCCAAGGCAGGGAGGCAGATACGCAGTATTTT,CASSQGREADTQYF
TRBJ2-7,TRBV11-2,-,-,TGTGCCAGCAGCTACGGACCACAGTCCGTCCACGAGCAGTACTTC,CASSYGPQSVHEQYF
TRBJ2-5,TRBV7-9,-,once,TGTGCCAGCAGCCCCAACGGTGGCCAAGAGACCCAGTACTTC,CASSPNGGQETQYF
TRBJ2-7,TRBV5-1,-,-,TGCGCCAGCAGCGGTGACAGTACCTACGAGCAGTACTTC,CASSGDSTYEQYF